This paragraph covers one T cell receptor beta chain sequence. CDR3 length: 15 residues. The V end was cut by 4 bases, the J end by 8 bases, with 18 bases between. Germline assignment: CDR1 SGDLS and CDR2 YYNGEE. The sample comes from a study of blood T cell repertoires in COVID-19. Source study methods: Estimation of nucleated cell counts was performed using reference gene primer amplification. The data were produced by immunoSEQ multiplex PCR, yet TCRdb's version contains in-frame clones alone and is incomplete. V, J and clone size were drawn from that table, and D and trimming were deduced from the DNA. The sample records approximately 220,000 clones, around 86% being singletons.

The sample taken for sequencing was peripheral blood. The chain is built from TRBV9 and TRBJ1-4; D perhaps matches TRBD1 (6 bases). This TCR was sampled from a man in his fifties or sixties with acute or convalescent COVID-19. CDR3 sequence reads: CASSIGQSFDEKLFF. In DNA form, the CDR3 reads TGTGCCAGCAGCATCGGACAGAGCTTTGACGAAAAACTGTTTTTT.